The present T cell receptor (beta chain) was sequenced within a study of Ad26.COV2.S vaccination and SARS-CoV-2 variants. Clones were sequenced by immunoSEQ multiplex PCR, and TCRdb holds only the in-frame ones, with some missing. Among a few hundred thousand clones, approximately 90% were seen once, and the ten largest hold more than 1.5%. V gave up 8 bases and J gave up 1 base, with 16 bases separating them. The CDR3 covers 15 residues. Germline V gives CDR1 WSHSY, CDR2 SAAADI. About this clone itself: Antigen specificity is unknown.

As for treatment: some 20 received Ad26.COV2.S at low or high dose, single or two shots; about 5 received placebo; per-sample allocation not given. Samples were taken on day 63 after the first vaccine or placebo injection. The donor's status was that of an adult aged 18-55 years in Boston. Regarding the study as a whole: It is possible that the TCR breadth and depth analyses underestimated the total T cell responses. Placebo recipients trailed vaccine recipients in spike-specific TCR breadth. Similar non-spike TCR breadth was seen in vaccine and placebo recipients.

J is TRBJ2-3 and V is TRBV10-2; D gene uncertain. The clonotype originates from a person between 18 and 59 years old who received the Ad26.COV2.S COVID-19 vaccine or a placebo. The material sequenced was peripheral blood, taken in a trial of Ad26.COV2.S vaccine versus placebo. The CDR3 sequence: CASADPTEGTDTQYF. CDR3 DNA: TGCGCCAGCGCTGACCCAACCGAGGGCACAGATACGCAGTATTTT.